This T cell receptor beta chain was captured by sequencing in a study of cytomegalovirus exposure and HLA in healthy donors. Study in general: The 95 to 150 validation repertoires were produced on the same platform as the 550 to 700 repertoires of the first cohort. This was reported in a later analysis. Findings and limits, study-wide: First-cohort TCR clusters were later found to tend to co-occur in the 120 validation repertoires. Rare TCR sequences dominated, though some public TCRs recurred in many donors.

For this clone: Its antigen is not known.

Using immunoSEQ multiplex PCR, the repertoire was profiled, and TCRdb retains in-frame clones only, with some absent. The sample records 150,000 or so clones, about 89% being singletons. Trimming removed 1 base at V and 5 bases at J, with 2 bases between. This CDR3 is built from 11 residues. Per the germline V gene, CDR1 is MDHEN and CDR2 is SYDVKM. The donors were in the approximately 130-subject validation cohort, distinct from the 666-subject first cohort. This clonotype was obtained from a young woman in good health and CMV-seropositive. V and J are TRBV28 and TRBJ1-1; D not resolved. Sequencing was performed on PBMCs. The CDR3 DNA follows: TGTGCCAGCAGTTTATCTACTGAAGCTTTCTTT. This sequence encodes CASSLSTEAFF. The complete variable domain, with remaining parts taken from reference TRBV28 and TRBJ1-1, reads DVKVTQSSRYLVKRTGEKVFLECVQDMDHENMFWYRQDPGLGLRLIYFSYDVKMKEKGDIPEGYSVSREKKERFSLILESASTNQTSMYLCASSLSTEAFFGQGTRLTVV.